This T cell receptor (beta chain) originates from a study of blood T cell repertoires in COVID-19. Across the whole study: From T cells, B-cell-depleted T cells, or PBMCs came the material, which was cDNA or gDNA.

Participant age was roughly 18 to 90 years, and participants resided in 20 to 30 US areas. Donors in Cohort 3 counted as recovered after two negative PCRs, clearance, or symptom resolution. Profiled with immunoSEQ multiplex PCR; TCRdb holds only in-frame clones, not every one. The sample lists 150,000 to 200,000 clones; about 89% were seen once. V gave up 6 bases and J gave up 1 base; unmatched junction bases: 7. The CDR3 runs 15 residues. CDR1 is SQVTM and CDR2 is ANQGSEA in the germline V gene. Sample: PBMCs or T cells enriched from blood (not recorded which). The sequence was obtained from a young woman who had recovered from COVID-19. The chain links TRBV29-1 to TRBJ2-1, with 9 nucleotides matching TRBD1. The CDR3 loop reads CSVGGTGPSYNEQFF. CDR3 coding DNA: TGCAGCGTCGGAGGGACAGGGCCATCCTACAATGAGCAGTTCTTC.